One sample yielded the 7 T cell receptor beta chains listed below, sequenced in a study of cytomegalovirus exposure and HLA in healthy donors. Primers: 60 Vbeta forward and 13 Jbeta reverse. Data came from immunoSEQ multiplex PCR; TCRdb stores just in-frame clones and leaves some out. The table includes tens of thousands of clones, approximately 67% detected once. Sequenced: PBMCs. These receptors came from a man aged 35 to 55 in good health and CMV-seropositive.

The rearrangement uses TRBV9 and TRBJ1-1; no firm D call. Germline assignment: CDR1 SGDLS and CDR2 YYNGEE. The CDR3 is 15 amino acids. V lost 2 bases, J lost 0 bases, and 11 bases lay in between. Here the CDR3 reads CASSVSPALNTEAFF. CDR3 nucleotides: TGTGCCAGCAGCGTGAGCCCCGCCCTGAACACTGAAGCTTTCTTT.

The V and J genes are TRBV29-1 and TRBJ1-2; 7 positions match TRBD1. This CDR3 region has 13 residues. J gave up 1 base and V 7 bases, and 6 bases lay outside the gene matches. The germline gives CDR1 SQVTM, CDR2 ANQGSEA. The CDR3 loop reads CSAEGTVNYGYTF. The CDR3 DNA sequence: TGCAGCGCCGAAGGGACAGTTAACTATGGCTACACCTTC.

This chain uses TRBV16 with TRBJ2-1, with 7 bases matching TRBD1. From germline, CDR1 is KGHSY and CDR2 FQNENV. This CDR3 has 15 amino acids. After removal of 4 bases from V and 7 bases from J, the junction contained 10 bases not matched to a gene. CDR3 sequence (DNA): TGTGCCAGCAGCCCCCTGACAGGGATTCAAAATGAGCAGTTCTTC. As protein: CASSPLTGIQNEQFF.

This chain joins TRBV27 and TRBJ2-2; 8 nucleotides match TRBD1. Germline V lookup: CDR1 MNHEY, CDR2 SMNVEV (reference sequence). This CDR3 is built from 12 residues. The V gene end was trimmed by 6 bases and the J gene end by 9 bases; junction bases not matched to a gene: 3. CDR3 sequence reads: CASSLRGRELFF. CDR3 nucleotide sequence: TGTGCCAGCAGCCTCAGGGGGCGGGAGCTGTTTTTT.

The chain carries TRBV4-3 and TRBJ1-6; the D gene is possibly TRBD1 (5 bases). Germline V gene sequence: CDR1 LGHNA, CDR2 YSLEER. CDR3 length: 14 amino acids. Between the trimmed V and J ends, which lost 1 base and 14 bases, there was a span of 15 bases. The CDR3 DNA sequence: TGCGCCAGCAGCCAAGTACGTACCTCGGGGGCCCTCCACTTT. This codes for CASSQVRTSGALHF.

The chain is built from TRBV5-5 and TRBJ2-5; possible D gene TRBD2, 6 bases. V was trimmed by 6 bases and J by 4 bases, leaving 16 bases between them. Germline values: CDR1 SGHKS, CDR2 YYEKEE (reference sequence). This CDR3 is built from 14 residues. CDR3 in DNA: TGTGCCAGCATCAAAAAGGCGGAGGGAGAGACCCAGTACTTC. This gives the protein CASIKKAEGETQYF.

The J gene is TRBJ1-2, the V gene TRBV28, with a possible D match to TRBD1 (5 bases). The CDR3 consists of 13 residues. Trimming took 7 bases from V and 4 from J, leaving 13 bases between them. CDR1 MDHEN and CDR2 SYDVKM come from the germline V gene. The CDR3 DNA reads TGTGCCAGCACTCCGGGAGGGGCCTATGGCTACACCTTC. This encodes CASTPGGAYGYTF.